This TCR beta chain appears in the sequencing data of a study of T cells in Graves' hyperthyroidism and ophthalmopathy. Whole-study findings and limits: A model of 13 V-J features distinguished ophthalmopathy from stable hyperthyroidism.

This clonotype appeared a few times. Its antigen remains unidentified. Any patient presenting with uncontrolled infection, other autoimmune disease, pregnancy or lactation was left out. Around 10 ml of fresh peripheral blood supplied the PBMCs. The investigators amplified TCR beta CDR3 regions from RNA transcripts. Using the HTBI primer set, a first-round RT-PCR was run on the TCR CDR3. TCRdb itself ran the multiplex PCR reads through MiXCR, one entry per CDR3 protein. The table records a few hundred thousand distinct CDR3 sequences, approximately 14% of them present only once. Looked up from germline, CDR1 is SGHTA and CDR2 is FQGNSA. The CDR3 loop spans 15 amino acids. Trimming shortened V by 1 base and J by 8 bases, and 15 bases separated the two germline ends.

This receptor was obtained from a young woman with Graves' hyperthyroidism. This chain links TRBV7-2 with TRBJ2-1; D perhaps matches TRBD2 (5 bases). Specimen: blood. The CDR3 loop reads CASSLVPEGSDEQFF. The CDR3 nucleotides read TGTGCCAGCAGCTTAGTCCCAGAGGGCAGTGATGAGCAGTTCTTC.